This TCR beta chain was sequenced for a study of blood T cells in healthy people across ages. Overall study context: Template switching recovered approximately one barcoded beta molecule for every two T cells. Findings of the study overall: In older individuals, TCR beta diversity per million T cells was lower, falling roughly linearly with age. Long-lived and aged donors differed, with more naive CD4+ cells and higher diversity in the long-lived.

A remark on this clonotype: Its antigen is unidentified. An end of the junction differs from the germline gene, which may be a read error.

For the second PCR, which ran for roughly 6 to 12 cycles, a sample-barcoded 5' primer and a J-beta primer mix were used. Each CDR3 protein is one row after TCRdb ran MiXCR on the 5' RACE reads. The sample gives 650,000 to 1,000,000 distinct CDR3 sequences, roughly 34% of which show up once; 13% is in the top ten. Looked up from germline, CDR1 is SEHNR and CDR2 is FQNEAQ (reference sequence). The CDR3 runs 13 residues. The sample consisted of blood. This chain joins TRBV7-9 and TRBJ1-2; D remains ambiguous. This clonotype was obtained from a man younger than 30 in good health. The CDR3 region has the DNA TGTGCCAGCAGCCGCGGGTCTAAGTATGGCTACACCTTC. Translated: CASSRGSKYGYTF.